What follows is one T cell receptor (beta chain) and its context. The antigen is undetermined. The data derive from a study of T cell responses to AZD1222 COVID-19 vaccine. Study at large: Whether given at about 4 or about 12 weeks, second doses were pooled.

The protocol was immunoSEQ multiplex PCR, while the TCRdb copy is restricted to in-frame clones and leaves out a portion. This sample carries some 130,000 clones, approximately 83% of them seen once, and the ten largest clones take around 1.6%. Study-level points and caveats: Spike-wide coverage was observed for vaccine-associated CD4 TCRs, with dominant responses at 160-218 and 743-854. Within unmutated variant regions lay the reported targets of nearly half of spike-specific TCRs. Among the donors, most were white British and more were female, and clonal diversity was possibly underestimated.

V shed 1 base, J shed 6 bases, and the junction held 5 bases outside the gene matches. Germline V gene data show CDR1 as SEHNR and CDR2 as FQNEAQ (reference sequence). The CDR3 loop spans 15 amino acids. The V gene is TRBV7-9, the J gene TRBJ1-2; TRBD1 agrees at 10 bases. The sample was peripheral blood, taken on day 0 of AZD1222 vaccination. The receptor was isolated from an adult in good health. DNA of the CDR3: TGTGCCAGCAGCTTAGGTGGGACAGGGGCGGATGGCTACACCTTC. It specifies CASSLGGTGADGYTF.